This entry lists 22 T cell receptor beta chains sequenced from one sample in a study of cytomegalovirus exposure and HLA in healthy donors. A multiplex PCR was run with 60 Vbeta primers and 13 Jbeta primers. This table comes from immunoSEQ multiplex PCR, and its TCRdb copy is limited to in-frame clones, with some not included. The profile shows 100,000 to 120,000 clones, more than 65% of them singletons. Sequencing input: PBMCs. The receptors here all came from a man younger than 40 in good health and CMV-seropositive.

This rearrangement joins TRBV29-1 to TRBJ1-2; D is undetermined. Trimming pared 2 bases from V and 4 bases from J, leaving 11 bases between. Germline CDR1 SQVTM, CDR2 ANQGSEA. The CDR3 is 13 residues long. DNA for the CDR3: TGCAGCGTTGAATTCGGGGTCAGCTATGGCTACACCTTC. Translation: CSVEFGVSYGYTF.

J is TRBJ2-7 and V is TRBV27, with 7 bases lining up with TRBD1. The ends lost 8 bases at V and 3 bases at J; junction bases unmatched: 16. The CDR3 has 16 amino acids. Germline V gives CDR1 MNHEY, CDR2 SMNVEV (reference sequence). The CDR3 protein is CASAPNSGGMIYEQYF. CDR3 in DNA: TGTGCCAGCGCCCCAAATTCAGGGGGTATGATCTACGAGCAGTACTTC.

This clone was seen a few times. The V call is TRBV30, the J call TRBJ1-4; D ambiguous. Trimming took 0 bases from V and 4 from J, leaving 6 bases between them. The CDR3 is 13 amino acids. Germline loops: CDR1 GTSNPN, CDR2 SVGIG (reference sequence). The CDR3 bases are TGTGCCTGGAGTGTACGGGTTAATGAAAAACTGTTTTTT. Amino acids: CAWSVRVNEKLFF.

The V and J genes are TRBV4-3 and TRBJ1-5; D not certain. Germline lookup yields CDR1 LGHNA and CDR2 YSLEER. Trimming pared 0 bases from V and 2 bases from J, leaving 8 bases between. CDR3 length: 15 residues. CDR3 sequence: CASSQDWRGNQPQHF. DNA for the CDR3: TGCGCCAGCAGCCAAGATTGGAGGGGCAATCAGCCCCAGCATTTT.

The CDR3 loop is CASSVDPDNYEQYF. Here the CDR3 DNA reads TGTGCCAGCAGCGTAGATCCGGACAATTACGAGCAGTACTTC. This chain links TRBV9 with TRBJ2-7; D possibly corresponds to TRBD1 (5 bases). Germline values: CDR1 SGDLS, CDR2 YYNGEE. The CDR3 is 14 residues long. Trimming shortened V by 0 bases and J by 4 bases, and 11 bases separated the two germline ends. Combining the CDR3 with reference TRBV9 and TRBJ2-7 gives the whole variable domain DSGVTQTPKHLITATGQRVTLRCSPRSGDLSVYWYQQSLDQGLQFLIQYYNGEERAKGNILERFSAQQFPDLHSELNLSSLELGDSALYFCASSVDPDNYEQYFGPGTRLTVT.

Points on this clone: Since the CDR3 does not end with the conserved phenylalanine or tryptophan, this likely comes from a read error. The chain has TRBV6-1 and TRBJ1-5; D gene uncertain. Looked up from germline, CDR1 is MNHNS and CDR2 is SASEGT. V shed 4 bases and J shed 4 bases, with 23 bases lying between them. The CDR3 is made up of 18 amino acids. The CDR3 sequence is CASSAYKTAKIGNQPQHS. The DNA of the CDR3 is TGTGCCAGCAGTGCTTATAAAACCGCGAAAATCGGGAATCAGCCCCAGCATTCT.

Worth noting for this clone: The same CDR3 can be traced to other DNA sequences in this sample. The V gene is TRBV2, the J gene TRBJ1-5, with a possible D match to TRBD1 (5 bases). Germline-derived CDR1 and CDR2 are SNHLY and FYNNEI. Trimming took 2 bases from V and 1 from J, leaving 15 bases between them. The CDR3 contains 17 residues. The CDR3 loop is CASSEIRGGESNQPQHF. As DNA, the CDR3 is TGTGCCAGCAGTGAAATCCGGGGGGGAGAGAGCAATCAGCCCCAGCATTTT.

This clone was picked up one time. V is TRBV19 and J is TRBJ1-4; tentative D call: TRBD1 (6 bases). The germline V and J ends were trimmed by 1 base and 3 bases, with 9 bases remaining between them. Germline V gene data show CDR1 as LNHDA and CDR2 as SQIVND (reference sequence). The CDR3 totals 15 residues. The DNA for the CDR3 is TGTGCCAGTAGTATAGTACAGGGAGCTAATGAAAAACTGTTTTTT. It is translated as CASSIVQGANEKLFF.

The V gene is TRBV19, the J gene TRBJ1-2; TRBD1 is a possible D gene (5 bases). From germline, CDR1 is LNHDA and CDR2 SQIVND (reference sequence). V shed 3 bases and J shed 7 bases, with 12 bases lying between them. The CDR3 length is 13 residues. CDR3 DNA: TGTGCCAGTAGTATCGCCGGGGGTAGTGGCTACACCTTC. Translation: CASSIAGGSGYTF.

The V gene is TRBV6-1, the J gene TRBJ1-5; TRBD1 agrees at 8 bases. The CDR3 is 13 residues long. Trimming at V came to 6 bases and at J to 5 bases, leaving 3 bases not matched to a gene. Germline loops: CDR1 MNHNS, CDR2 SASEGT. The CDR3 nucleotides are TGTGCCAGCAGGGACAGGGCCGATCAGCCCCAGCATTTT. Encoded protein: CASRDRADQPQHF.

J is TRBJ1-1 and V is TRBV19; the D is unclear. Germline lookup yields CDR1 LNHDA and CDR2 SQIVND (reference sequence). The CDR3 loop spans 13 amino acids. The germline V and J ends were trimmed by 6 bases and 1 base, with 9 bases remaining between them. CDR3 nucleotide sequence: TGTGCCAGTAGCCGACGACAGAACACTGAAGCTTTCTTT. Amino acid sequence: CASSRRQNTEAFF.

This chain joins TRBV11-3 and TRBJ2-2; TRBD2 matches 9 bases. This CDR3 is 16 amino acids long. Trimming at V came to 1 base and at J to 6 bases, leaving 6 bases not matched to a gene. Germline CDR1 is SGHNT and CDR2 is YENEEA. As DNA, the CDR3 is TGTGCCAGCAGCTTAGTGGAGCGGGGGGCCGCCGGGGAGCTGTTTTTT. Translating gives CASSLVERGAAGELFF.

This clone was counted a single time. The CDR3 sequence is CASSQESSRGETQYF. The CDR3 DNA reads TGCGCCAGCAGCCAAGAATCCAGTCGGGGAGAGACCCAGTACTTC. The chain uses TRBV4-3 and TRBJ2-5; a weak D match, TRBD2 (5 bases). Looked up from germline, CDR1 is LGHNA and CDR2 is YSLEER. V was cut by 0 bases and J by 4 bases, with 12 bases left in between. The CDR3 covers 15 residues.

The J gene is TRBJ1-4, the V gene TRBV5-6, with D tentatively TRBD1 (6 bases). Per germline, CDR1 SGHDT and CDR2 YYEEEE. CDR3 size: 12 residues. The V and J ends lost 4 bases and 9 bases respectively, with 10 bases between them. The CDR3 DNA sequence: TGTGCCAGCAGCCTGGGACATCAAAAACTGTTTTTT. It is translated as CASSLGHQKLFF.

A single count supports this clone. The chain couples TRBV2 to TRBJ1-3, with a possible D match to TRBD1 (5 bases). The CDR3 totals 15 residues. The germline V and J ends were trimmed by 0 bases and 4 bases, with 10 bases remaining between them. CDR1 and CDR2 (germline): SNHLY, FYNNEI. The CDR3 sequence: CASSEAQGVGNTIYF. CDR3 coding DNA: TGTGCCAGCAGTGAAGCGCAGGGTGTGGGAAACACCATATATTTT.

There are a few counts of this clone. The genes are TRBV7-9 and TRBJ1-1; D is unresolved. Trimming cost V 5 bases and J 4 bases, with 20 bases left between them. CDR1 and CDR2 from the germline V gene are SEHNR and FQNEAQ (reference sequence). CDR3 size: 16 residues. CDR3 region: CASSDDGRTQTTEAFF. The DNA for the CDR3 is TGTGCCAGCAGCGATGACGGCAGGACTCAAACCACTGAAGCTTTCTTT.

This clone was seen once. This sequence joins TRBV20-1 and TRBJ1-2; the D is unclear. Between the trimmed V and J ends, which lost 3 bases and 7 bases, there was a span of 3 bases. From germline, CDR1 is DFQATT and CDR2 SNEGSKA (reference sequence). The CDR3 consists of 9 residues. This CDR3 reads CSASRGYTF. CDR3 bases: TGCAGTGCTAGTCGTGGCTACACCTTC.

V gene TRBV10-1 combines with J gene TRBJ2-5; 12 bases map to TRBD2. CDR1 is WNHNN and CDR2 is SYGVQD in the germline V gene (reference sequence). J was trimmed by 2 bases and V by 3 bases; bases with no gene match: 4. This CDR3 region has 16 residues. In DNA form, the CDR3 reads TGCGCCAGCAGTGACCCGACTAGCGGGGGACAAGAGACCCAGTACTTC. Its translation is CASSDPTSGGQETQYF.

The DNA of the CDR3 is TGTGCCAGCAGAGGAGATCGGGGGGCGGGAGAAGAGACCCAGTACTTC. It yields the protein CASRGDRGAGEETQYF. V usage is TRBV7-9 and J usage is TRBJ2-5; D may be TRBD2 (7 bases). Trimming took off 6 bases at V and 3 bases at J, with 20 bases between the two ends. From germline, CDR1 is SEHNR and CDR2 FQNEAQ (reference sequence). This CDR3 has 16 amino acids.

This chain uses TRBV18 with TRBJ1-2; TRBD1 aligns across 11 bases. Per the germline V gene, CDR1 is KGHSH and CDR2 is LQKENI. The ends lost 10 bases at V and 2 bases at J; junction bases unmatched: 9. CDR3 length: 15 amino acids. The CDR3 region has the DNA TGTGCCACCCAGGACAGGGGGCGGACGAACTATGGCTACACCTTC. Amino acid sequence: CATQDRGRTNYGYTF.

This clone was detected only once. The chain employs TRBV25-1 and TRBJ2-5, with 7 bases identical to TRBD2. The CDR3 is 14 residues long. Germline V gene data show CDR1 as MGHDK and CDR2 as SYGVNS. J was trimmed by 11 bases and V by 4 bases; bases with no gene match: 13. The CDR3 sequence is CASSGREVRMQQYF. In DNA form, the CDR3 reads TGTGCCAGCAGTGGACGGGAGGTCCGAATGCAGCAGTACTTC.

This clone came up a few times. The chain couples TRBV4-1 to TRBJ2-2, with TRBD1 matching over 10 bases. Trimming cost V 4 bases and J 6 bases; bases outside gene matches: 2. Per the germline V gene, CDR1 is MGHRA and CDR2 is YSYEKL. The CDR3 runs to 14 residues. CDR3 loop: CASSLGQGPGELFF. The CDR3 nucleotides are TGCGCCAGCAGCCTGGGACAGGGGCCCGGGGAGCTGTTTTTT.